This TCR beta chain was sequenced in a study of T cell repertoires in cytomegalovirus infection. Study overall: CMV infection plus the matching HLA type was flagged by public TCR beta signatures. Regarding the study as a whole: Public TCR beta family frequency separated CMV-and-HLA carriers, including in an independent cohort. HLA-C-restricted CMV clonotypes gave the most frequent clonotype in two of eight donors.

Concerning this clonotype itself: No antigen is known for it.

TCRdb independently ran MiXCR on the reads; one entry per CDR3 protein. Counted here are under 800,000 distinct CDR3 sequences, about 24% occurring once; the ten biggest clones make up approximately 8.2%. V gave up 1 base and J gave up 1 base; unmatched junction bases: 9. CDR3 length: 17 residues. The specimen sequenced was CD8+ T cells from PBMCs. This clonotype originated in a human donor in good health (CMV status not recorded). Some clones in this sample may be carry-over from other donors' samples. The chain employs TRBV12-3 or TRBV12-4 and TRBJ2-5, with 7 bases matching TRBD2. The chain's CDR3 is CASSLGGGPLLQETQYF. DNA of the CDR3: TGTGCCAGCAGTTTAGGCGGGGGTCCTCTGCTCCAAGAGACCCAGTACTTC.